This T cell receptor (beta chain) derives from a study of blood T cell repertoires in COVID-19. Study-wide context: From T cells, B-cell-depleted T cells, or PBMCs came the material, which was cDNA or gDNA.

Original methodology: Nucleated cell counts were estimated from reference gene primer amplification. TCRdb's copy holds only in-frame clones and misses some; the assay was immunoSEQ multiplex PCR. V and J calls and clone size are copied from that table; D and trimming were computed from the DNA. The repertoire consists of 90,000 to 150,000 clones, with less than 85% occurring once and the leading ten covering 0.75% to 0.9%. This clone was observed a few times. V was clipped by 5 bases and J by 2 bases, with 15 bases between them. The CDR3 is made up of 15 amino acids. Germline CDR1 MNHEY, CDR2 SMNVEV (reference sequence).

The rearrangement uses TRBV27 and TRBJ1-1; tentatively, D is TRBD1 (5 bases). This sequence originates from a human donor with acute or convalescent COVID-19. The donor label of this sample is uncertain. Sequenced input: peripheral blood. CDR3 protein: CASSPRIQGNTEAFF. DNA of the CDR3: TGTGCCAGCAGTCCCCGAATCCAGGGTAACACTGAAGCTTTCTTT.